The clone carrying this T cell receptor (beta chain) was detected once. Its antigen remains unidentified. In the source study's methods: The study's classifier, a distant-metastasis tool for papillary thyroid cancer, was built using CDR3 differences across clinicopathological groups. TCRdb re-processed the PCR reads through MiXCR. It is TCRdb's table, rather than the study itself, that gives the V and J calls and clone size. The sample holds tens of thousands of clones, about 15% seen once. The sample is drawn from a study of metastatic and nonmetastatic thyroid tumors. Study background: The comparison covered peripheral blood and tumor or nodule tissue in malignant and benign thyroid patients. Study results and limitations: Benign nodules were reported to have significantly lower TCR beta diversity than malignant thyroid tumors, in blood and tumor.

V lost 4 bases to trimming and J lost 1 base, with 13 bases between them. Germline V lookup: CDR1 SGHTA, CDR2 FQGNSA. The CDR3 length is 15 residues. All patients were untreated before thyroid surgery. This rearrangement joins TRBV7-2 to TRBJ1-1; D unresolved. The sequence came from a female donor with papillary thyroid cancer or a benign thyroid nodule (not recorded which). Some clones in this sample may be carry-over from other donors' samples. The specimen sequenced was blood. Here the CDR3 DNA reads TGTGCCAGCAGCTCGATGTTTGGGTGGAACACTGAAGCTTTCTTT. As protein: CASSSMFGWNTEAFF.